The 9 T cell receptor beta chains below were found in one sample sequenced in a study of early T cells in non-severe SARS-CoV-2 infection. TCRdb reprocessed the 5' RACE reads via MiXCR and lists one record per CDR3 protein. The data contain around 66,000 distinct CDR3 sequences, around 6.5% of them seen just once; the ten biggest clones take up more than 3%. The sequencing used whole blood, collected at baseline. These receptors were collected from an adult who was a healthcare worker with PCR-confirmed SARS-CoV-2 infection or an uninfected control (not recorded which).

The genes are TRBV28 and TRBJ2-6; 8 nucleotides line up with TRBD1. Germline loops: CDR1 MDHEN, CDR2 SYDVKM. This CDR3 comprises 17 residues. V was pared by 7 bases and J by 2 bases, with 10 bases of the junction left unmatched. The CDR3, as DNA: TGTGCCAGCACTCAGGGGGCAGGGGACCCTGGGGCCAACGTCCTGACTTTC. Its protein is CASTQGAGDPGANVLTF.

This clonotype was picked up many times. The rearrangement links TRBV20-1 to TRBJ2-7; TRBD2 matches at 7 bases. Trimming cost V 8 bases and J 0 bases; bases outside gene matches: 7. The CDR3 length is 13 residues. CDR1 and CDR2 from the germline V gene are DFQATT and SNEGSKA (reference sequence). CDR3 nucleotides: TGCAGTAGCGGGGCAGCGAGCTCCTACGAGCAGTACTTC. Its translation is CSSGAASSYEQYF.

This clonotype showed up many times. The chain is built from TRBV3-1 and TRBJ2-7; 7 bases match TRBD1. Germline V gene data show CDR1 as LGHDT and CDR2 as YNNKEL (reference sequence). Germline trimming cut 0 bases from V and 3 bases from J; bases unmatched to any gene: 5. The CDR3 spans 15 residues. CDR3 loop: CASSQEPTGIYEQYF. Written as DNA, the CDR3 is TGTGCCAGCAGCCAAGAGCCGACAGGGATCTACGAGCAGTACTTC.

This clonotype has a count of ten or more. The chain is built from TRBV29-1 and TRBJ2-1; D is ambiguous. CDR3 length: 11 amino acids. Germline V gene lookup returns CDR1 SQVTM and CDR2 ANQGSEA. V was clipped by 6 bases and J by 6 bases, with 9 bases between them. The CDR3 bases are TGCAGCGTGTTTCTGGTCAATGAGCAGTTCTTC. Translated, it gives CSVFLVNEQFF.

This clonotype was recorded many times. The chain combines TRBV6-1 with TRBJ1-6; the match to TRBD1 covers 9 bases. V dropped 7 bases and J dropped 10; count of bases not matched to a gene: 8. The germline V gene encodes CDR1 MNHNS and CDR2 SASEGT. This CDR3 is built from 14 residues. The CDR3 spells CASMRTGEASPLHF. DNA of the CDR3: TGTGCCAGCATGAGGACAGGGGAAGCATCACCCCTCCACTTT.

This clonotype was seen repeatedly, ten times or more. V is TRBV7-3 and J is TRBJ2-5; no definite D call. Looked up from germline, CDR1 is SGHTA and CDR2 is FQGTGA. V lost 5 bases, J lost 5 bases, and 12 bases lay in between. The CDR3 has 13 amino acids. The CDR3 reads CASSARIWETQYF. CDR3 in DNA: TGTGCCAGCAGCGCAAGAATATGGGAGACCCAGTACTTC.

The chain uses TRBV6-2 or TRBV6-3 and TRBJ2-5, with TRBD1 matching 12 bases. J gave up 5 bases and V 5 bases, and 6 bases lay outside the gene matches. The CDR3 totals 15 residues. Germline assignment: CDR1 MNHEY and CDR2 SVGEGT. CDR3 in DNA: TGTGCCAGCAGTAGAGGGACAGGGGGCTGGGAGACCCAGTACTTC. It codes for CASSRGTGGWETQYF.

This clonotype was seen a few times. J is TRBJ1-1 and V is TRBV21-1; the D call in the table, TRBD1, was not verified against the DNA. TRBV21-1 is reported as a pseudogene. The CDR3 is 16 amino acids. The CDR3 sequence: CASSNIRARENTEAFF. The CDR3, as DNA: TGTGCCAGCAGCAATATTAGGGCGAGGGAGAACACTGAAGCTTTCTTT.

This chain connects TRBV20-1 to TRBJ1-2; weak D call: TRBD1 (6 bases). V was trimmed by 7 bases and J by 14 bases, leaving 11 bases between them. The germline V gene has CDR1 DFQATT and CDR2 SNEGSKA (reference sequence). This CDR3 has 8 residues. The CDR3 DNA sequence: TGCAGTGTACAGGGCAGAACCTTC. Translating it yields CSVQGRTF.